One sample yielded the 28 T cell receptor beta chains listed below, sequenced in a study of early T cells in non-severe SARS-CoV-2 infection (TCRdb year 2021). To prepare the library, 5' RACE was applied. The reads were generated on a NextSeq 500. TCRdb trimmed the raw reads at Q25, called clones with MiXCR and kept productive beta chains. Rows with one shared CDR3 protein collapse into an entry with the most common genes and DNA. The sample table contains roughly 90,000 distinct CDR3 sequences; only one count was recorded for around 15% of them. 3% of the sample comes from the top ten. Source material: whole blood. These receptors came from an adult who was a healthcare worker with PCR-confirmed SARS-CoV-2 infection or an uninfected control (not recorded which).

This clonotype was found many times. The genes are TRBV12-3 or TRBV12-4 and TRBJ2-4; 10 bases align to TRBD1. This CDR3 is 15 amino acids long. The J segment lost 7 bases and the V segment lost 3 bases, leaving 6 bases of the junction unmatched. The CDR3: CASSLGTGETNIQYF. The CDR3 DNA reads TGTGCCAGCAGTTTGGGGACAGGGGAGACCAACATTCAGTACTTC.

This clonotype showed up many times. The chain uses TRBV5-1 and TRBJ2-7; 10 bases agree with TRBD2. Germline V gene lookup returns CDR1 SGHRS and CDR2 YFSETQ. The CDR3 runs 16 residues. The junction had 7 bases not matched to a gene; V was cut back by 0 bases and J by 4 bases. The CDR3 DNA reads as TGCGCCAGCAGCTTGGGTATGGCTAGCGGGAGTTACGAGCAGTACTTC. Amino acids: CASSLGMASGSYEQYF.

In this sample, this clonotype turned up many times. The genes are TRBV7-8 and TRBJ2-3; D possibly corresponds to TRBD1 (5 bases). This CDR3 spans 15 amino acids. In germline, CDR1 is SGHVS, CDR2 FQNEAQ. V was pared by 4 bases and J by 0 bases, with 11 bases between. The CDR3 nucleotides are TGTGCCAGCAGCTCCAGGACAAGAAGCACAGATACGCAGTATTTT. Translation gives CASSSRTRSTDTQYF.

The chain links TRBV20-1 to TRBJ2-7, with 9 nucleotides matching TRBD1. The CDR3 runs 15 residues. V was pared by 1 base and J by 6 bases, with 10 bases of the junction left unmatched. Per germline, CDR1 DFQATT and CDR2 SNEGSKA (reference sequence). The CDR3 sequence is CSARVSGQGTIEQYF. Written as DNA, the CDR3 is TGCAGTGCTAGAGTTTCAGGACAGGGGACGATCGAGCAGTACTTC.

The sample holds a few counts of this clonotype. The chain is built from TRBV28 and TRBJ2-5, with a tentative D call TRBD1 (6 bases). This CDR3 has 14 amino acids. Germline loops: CDR1 MDHEN, CDR2 SYDVKM. V lost 3 bases and J 4 bases, leaving 12 bases between the germline ends. The CDR3 bases are TGTGCCAGCAGTTTTTTTGCAGGGGTAGAGACCCAGTACTTC. It codes for CASSFFAGVETQYF.

In its sample, this clonotype was seen many times. V is TRBV6-5 and J is TRBJ1-1, with D unclear. The V and J ends lost 0 bases and 1 base respectively, with 9 bases between them. In germline, CDR1 is MNHEY, CDR2 SVGAGI. This CDR3 comprises 15 residues. The CDR3 sequence: CASSYSRAANTEAFF. The CDR3 DNA is TGTGCCAGCAGTTACTCGAGGGCGGCGAACACTGAAGCTTTCTTT.

The table lists this clonotype with many counts. This rearrangement joins TRBV19 to TRBJ2-6; D uncertain. There are 16 residues in the CDR3. Germline loops: CDR1 LNHDA, CDR2 SQIVND (reference sequence). The V gene lost 7 bases and the J gene lost 0 bases, with 13 bases spanning the gap. The CDR3 is CASNSVSVSGANVLTF. The DNA for the CDR3 is TGTGCCAGTAACTCGGTGTCGGTCTCTGGGGCCAACGTCCTGACTTTC.

This clonotype was observed a few times. The chain is built from TRBV3-1 and TRBJ2-7; TRBD2 is a possible D gene (6 bases). V lost 2 bases and J lost 6, with 20 bases in between. This CDR3 is built from 16 residues. Germline CDR1 LGHDT, CDR2 YNNKEL (reference sequence). In nucleotides, the CDR3 is TGTGCCAGCAGCCAACAATTGCGGAGGGCGGCTGGCGAGCAGTACTTC. Translating gives CASSQQLRRAAGEQYF.

This clonotype was found a few times. This sequence joins TRBV6-2 or TRBV6-3 and TRBJ2-5; 8 bases fit TRBD1. V gave up 6 bases and J gave up 3 bases; unmatched junction bases: 9. From germline, CDR1 is MNHEY and CDR2 SVGEGT. The CDR3 contains 15 residues. CDR3 amino acids: CASRGGQGPKETQYF. CDR3 coding DNA: TGTGCCAGCAGGGGAGGACAGGGACCTAAAGAGACCCAGTACTTC.

This clonotype occurred a few times. The rearrangement joins TRBV7-9 to TRBJ2-2, with 9 bases identical to TRBD1. The germline V gene encodes CDR1 SEHNR and CDR2 FQNEAQ (reference sequence). V shed 5 bases, J shed 2 bases, and the junction held 9 bases outside the gene matches. CDR3 size: 17 residues. The CDR3 is CASSPPNRGRNTGELFF. The CDR3 nucleotides read TGTGCCAGCAGCCCGCCCAACAGGGGGCGTAACACCGGGGAGCTGTTTTTT.

This clonotype was detected a few times. The chain is built from TRBV7-9 and TRBJ2-5; 7 bases are a match to TRBD2. The length of the CDR3 is 14 residues. From germline, CDR1 is SEHNR and CDR2 FQNEAQ (reference sequence). The junction had 6 bases not matched to a gene; V was cut back by 7 bases and J by 1 base. This CDR3 is CASTIGRSQETQYF. CDR3 coding DNA: TGTGCCAGCACCATCGGGAGGTCCCAAGAGACCCAGTACTTC.

In its sample, this clonotype was seen many times. The genes are TRBV9 and TRBJ2-7, with D uncertain. The CDR3 sequence is 14 residues long. The germline V and J ends were trimmed by 4 bases and 2 bases, with 13 bases remaining between them. The germline V gene encodes CDR1 SGDLS and CDR2 YYNGEE. CDR3 residues: CASSPSLFPYEQYF. CDR3 DNA sequence: TGTGCCAGCAGCCCGTCCCTGTTCCCCTACGAGCAGTACTTC.

Remarks on this clonotype: One junction end disagrees with the germline gene, perhaps due to a read error. This chain connects TRBV27 to TRBJ2-3; 9 bases are a match to TRBD1. Germline V gene lookup returns CDR1 MNHEY and CDR2 SMNVEV (reference sequence). The CDR3 loop spans 16 amino acids. This chain's CDR3 is CACSSKQGAQADTQYF. CDR3 DNA sequence: TGTGCCTGCAGTTCCAAACAGGGGGCGCAGGCAGATACGCAGTATTTT.

The V gene is TRBV7-6, the J gene TRBJ2-2; possibly TRBD2 for D (6 bases). Between the trimmed V and J ends, which lost 6 bases and 1 base, there was a span of 12 bases. Germline-derived CDR1 and CDR2 are SGHVS and FNYEAQ. The CDR3 contains 15 residues. This CDR3 is CASRRLDRNTGELFF. DNA for the CDR3: TGTGCCAGCAGACGACTAGATAGGAACACCGGGGAGCTGTTTTTT.

This clonotype was counted between two and nine times. The chain uses TRBV29-1 and TRBJ2-1; the D is unclear. The length of the CDR3 is 11 residues. Germline-derived CDR1 and CDR2 are SQVTM and ANQGSEA. V was trimmed by 8 bases and J by 8 bases, leaving 13 bases between them. The CDR3 coding sequence is TGCAGCCCCCTCCCCGATGATGAGCAGTTCTTC. It codes for CSPLPDDEQFF.

The CDR3 here is CASQIAGSGRAESSYNEQFF. CDR3 nucleotide sequence: TGTGCCAGCCAGATCGCGGGGAGCGGGAGAGCCGAAAGCTCCTACAATGAGCAGTTCTTC. The V gene is TRBV6-1, the J gene TRBJ2-1; 8 nucleotides agree with TRBD2. The CDR3 is made up of 20 amino acids. The germline V gene has CDR1 MNHNS and CDR2 SASEGT. V lost 8 bases and J lost 0; bases outside the gene matches: 21.

This chain links TRBV5-1 with TRBJ2-1; 10 bases match TRBD2. The CDR3 extends over 15 amino acids. V lost 4 bases and J lost 8; bases outside the gene matches: 9. CDR1 and CDR2 from the germline V gene are SGHRS and YFSETQ. Written as DNA, the CDR3 is TGCGCCAGCAGCAGGGCGGGACTAGCGACCGATGAGCAGTTCTTC. Its translation: CASSRAGLATDEQFF.

Ten or more counts support this clonotype. The V call is TRBV7-3, the J call TRBJ2-5, with 12 bases lining up with TRBD2. The CDR3 loop spans 15 amino acids. V trimming: 5 bases; J trimming: 5 bases; junction bases outside the gene matches: 6. Per germline, CDR1 SGHTA and CDR2 FQGTGA. In DNA, the CDR3 is TGTGCCAGCAGCCCTAGCGGGGGGGCCACGGAGACCCAGTACTTC. Protein sequence: CASSPSGGATETQYF.

This clonotype was recorded at least ten times. V and J are TRBV14 and TRBJ2-1, with a possible D match to TRBD1 (5 bases). Germline values: CDR1 SGHDN, CDR2 FVKESK. V lost 0 bases and J lost 6, with 15 bases in between. This CDR3 contains 16 residues. CDR3 sequence reads: CASSQDRLFRGNEQFF. CDR3 in DNA: TGTGCCAGCAGCCAAGATAGGTTATTTAGGGGCAATGAGCAGTTCTTC.

The sample holds a few counts of this clonotype. This rearrangement joins TRBV20-1 to TRBJ2-1; 8 bases fit TRBD2. The CDR3 totals 15 residues. J gave up 8 bases and V 6 bases, and 15 bases lay outside the gene matches. Looked up from germline, CDR1 is DFQATT and CDR2 is SNEGSKA (reference sequence). CDR3 protein: CSASRGDSPGYEQFF. The CDR3 DNA reads as TGCAGTGCATCGCGGGGGGACTCCCCTGGGTATGAGCAGTTCTTC.

This chain joins TRBV6-6 and TRBJ2-7; D possibly uses TRBD1 or TRBD2 (6 bases each). The CDR3 covers 15 residues. Trimming pared 6 bases from V and 4 bases from J, leaving 19 bases between. CDR1 MNHNY and CDR2 SVGAGI come from the germline V gene (reference sequence). The CDR3, as DNA: TGTGCCAGCAGCAAAGGGGGGCCTGGGGAGTACGAGCAGTACTTC. Translated, it gives CASSKGGPGEYEQYF.

This chain uses TRBV7-3 with TRBJ2-3; 9 bases align to TRBD2. V lost 9 bases, J lost 6 bases, and 13 bases stayed unmatched. This CDR3 has 15 amino acids. Germline V lookup: CDR1 SGHTA, CDR2 FQGTGA. The CDR3 sequence: CASPQASGTEDTQYF. Here the CDR3 DNA reads TGTGCCAGTCCCCAGGCTAGCGGGACGGAGGATACGCAGTATTTT.

The sample holds a few counts of this clonotype. V and J are TRBV18 and TRBJ2-1; D possibly corresponds to TRBD2 (5 bases). The germline gives CDR1 KGHSH, CDR2 LQKENI. Trimming removed 3 bases from V and 0 bases from J, with 9 bases in between. The CDR3 length is 15 residues. CDR3 coding DNA: TGTGCCAGCTCACCGCGGGCGAACTCCTACAATGAGCAGTTCTTC. It is translated as CASSPRANSYNEQFF.

The sample holds a few counts of this clonotype. The chain has TRBV19 and TRBJ2-6; possibly TRBD1 for D (7 bases). The CDR3 has 16 amino acids. Germline lookup yields CDR1 LNHDA and CDR2 SQIVND (reference sequence). The V end lost 5 bases, the J end lost 0 bases, and 11 bases lay between the germline ends. CDR3 sequence reads: CASSQGGFSGANVLTF. Here the CDR3 DNA reads TGTGCCAGTAGTCAGGGGGGTTTCTCTGGGGCCAACGTCCTGACTTTC. The whole variable domain, remainder taken from reference TRBV19 and TRBJ2-6, is DGGITQSPKYLFRKEGQNVTLSCEQNLNHDAMYWYRQDPGQGLRLIYYSQIVNDFQKGDIAEGYSVSREKKESFPLTVTSAQKNPTAFYLCASSQGGFSGANVLTFGAGSRLTVL.

There are a few counts of this clonotype. The chain is built from TRBV6-6 and TRBJ1-1, with 7 bases aligning to TRBD1. V was pared by 6 bases and J by 7 bases, with 11 bases of the junction left unmatched. CDR1 and CDR2 (germline): MNHNY, SVGAGI (reference sequence). There are 14 residues in the CDR3. The CDR3 nucleotides read TGTGCCAGCAGCTTCGGAGGGGGCGGAGGTGAAGCTTTCTTT. Translated, it gives CASSFGGGGGEAFF.

This clonotype was observed a few times. The V and J genes are TRBV5-3 and TRBJ2-2; tentatively, D is TRBD1 or TRBD2 (5 bases each). TRBV5-3 is placed among ORFs of uncertain function. This CDR3 spans 18 amino acids. V lost 0 bases and J 8 bases, leaving 23 bases between the germline ends. DNA of the CDR3: TGTGCCAGAAGCTTGGCCCTTGTGGGGGACCTTAGGAAAGGGGAGCTGTTTTTT. This codes for CARSLALVGDLRKGELFF.

This clonotype was found a few times. The V and J genes are TRBV9 and TRBJ1-1; D possibly corresponds to TRBD1 (5 bases). The germline V gene encodes CDR1 SGDLS and CDR2 YYNGEE. The CDR3 runs 13 residues. The V and J ends lost 5 bases and 5 bases respectively, with 13 bases between them. In DNA form, the CDR3 reads TGTGCCAGCAGTTCTCGCGGGGGGACTGAAGCTTTCTTT. Amino acid sequence: CASSSRGGTEAFF.

This clonotype was seen repeatedly, ten times or more. The rearrangement uses TRBV18 and TRBJ1-1, with D tentatively TRBD1 (6 bases). The CDR3 is 15 amino acids. The germline V gene has CDR1 KGHSH and CDR2 LQKENI. V was shortened by 3 bases and J by 2 bases, with 13 bases between the two germline ends. The CDR3 nucleotides read TGTGCCAGCTCACCGTTGGACAGTACCAACACTGAAGCTTTCTTT. Protein product: CASSPLDSTNTEAFF. The variable domain in full, completed from reference TRBV18 and TRBJ1-1, reads NAGVMQNPRHLVRRRGQEARLRCSPMKGHSHVYWYRQLPEEGLKFMVYLQKENIIDESGMPKERFSAEFPKEGPSILRIQQVVRGDSAAYFCASSPLDSTNTEAFFGQGTRLTVV.